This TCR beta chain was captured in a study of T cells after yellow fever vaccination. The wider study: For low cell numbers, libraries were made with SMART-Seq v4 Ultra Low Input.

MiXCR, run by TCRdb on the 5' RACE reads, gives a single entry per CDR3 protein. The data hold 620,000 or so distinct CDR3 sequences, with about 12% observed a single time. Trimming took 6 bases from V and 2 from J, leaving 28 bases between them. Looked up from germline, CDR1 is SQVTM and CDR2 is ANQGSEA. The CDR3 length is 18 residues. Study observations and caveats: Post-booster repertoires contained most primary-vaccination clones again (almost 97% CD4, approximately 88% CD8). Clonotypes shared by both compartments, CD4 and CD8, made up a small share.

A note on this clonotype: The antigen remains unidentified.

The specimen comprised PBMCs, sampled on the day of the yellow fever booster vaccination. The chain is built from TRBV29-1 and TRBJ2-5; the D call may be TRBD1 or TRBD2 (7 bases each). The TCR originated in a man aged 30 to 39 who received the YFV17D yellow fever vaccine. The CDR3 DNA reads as TGCAGCGTCGGCAATTACAGGGGTTCGGGAGGCCGACAAGAGACCCAGTACTTC. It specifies CSVGNYRGSGGRQETQYF. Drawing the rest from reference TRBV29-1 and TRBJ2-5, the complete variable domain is SAVISQKPSRDICQRGTSLTIQCQVDSQVTMMFWYRQQPGQSLTLIATANQGSEATYESGFVIDKFPISRPNLTFSTLTVSNMSPEDSSIYLCSVGNYRGSGGRQETQYFGPGTRLLVL.